This T cell receptor (beta chain) is from a study of blood T cell repertoires in COVID-19. The CDR3 length is 14 residues. Unmatched junction bases numbered 5, after V lost 6 bases and J lost 4 bases. Germline CDR1 reads SGHVS; CDR2 reads FNYEAQ. Everyone who took part was roughly 18 to 89 years old, and they came from roughly 25 US areas. Which cohort a participant joined came from the clinical history participants gave. Either two negative PCRs, clearance, or symptom resolution qualified Cohort 3 donors as recovered. Under the authors' procedure: Estimated nucleated cell counts came from reference gene primer amplification. The repertoire was sequenced with immunoSEQ multiplex PCR; TCRdb's copy has only in-frame clones and lacks some. For V, J and clone size, that table is used; D and trimming come from the DNA. The sample holds around 200,000 clones, about nine tenths seen once.

This rearrangement joins TRBV7-6 to TRBJ2-2; 7 bases map to TRBD1. The sequenced sample was PBMCs or T cells enriched from blood (not recorded which). This clonotype originated in a man aged 25-40 years who had recovered from COVID-19. This chain's CDR3 is CASRGAGGTGELFF. CDR3 sequence (DNA): TGTGCCAGCAGGGGGGCAGGGGGCACCGGGGAGCTGTTTTTT.